This entry features one T cell receptor beta chain sequence. The record originates from a study of shared clonotypes between healthy human individuals. Produced via immunoSEQ multiplex PCR; TCRdb's table is partial and in-frame only. Of 2 million to 2.5 million clones listed, 85% to 95% are singletons. Naive CD8 cells, CD45RO-negative and positively selected for CCR7, excluded terminally differentiated effector memory CD45RA+ cells. Sequences were obtained from naive CD8+ T cells from PBMCs. This receptor was taken from a man aged 18 to 35 in good health. Some clones in this sample may be carry-over from other donors' samples.

CDR3 nucleotides: TGCAGCGTTGAAATGTTGGAGTTCGAGCAGTTCTTC. It yields the protein CSVEMLEFEQFF. V and J are TRBV29-1 and TRBJ2-1, with no clear D. The CDR3 is made up of 12 amino acids. V lost 2 bases and J lost 10, with 12 bases in between. The germline gives CDR1 SQVTM, CDR2 ANQGSEA.